The present T cell receptor beta chain was sequenced within a study of cytomegalovirus exposure and HLA in healthy donors. Primers included in the PCR were 60 Vbeta and 13 Jbeta primers. Source study methods: In a later analysis, some 11 million of 75 million to 85 million unique beta chains occurred in at least two donors. Measured with immunoSEQ multiplex PCR; TCRdb has only the in-frame clones, and not every one. That table supplies the V and J calls and clone size; D and trimming were determined from the DNA. Here the sample spans 75,000 to 100,000 clones, around three quarters being singletons. The V gene lost 0 bases and the J gene lost 4 bases, with 11 bases spanning the gap. CDR1 and CDR2 (germline): SGHRS, YFSETQ. There are 16 residues in the CDR3.

The chain combines TRBV5-1 with TRBJ2-6; tentative D call: TRBD1 (5 bases). Material: PBMCs. The receptor's source is a man under 40 in good health and CMV-seronegative. CDR3 sequence: CASSLAVGLGANVLTF. The CDR3 DNA sequence: TGCGCCAGCAGCTTGGCCGTGGGGCTGGGGGCCAACGTCCTGACTTTC.